The rows below give T cell receptor beta chains drawn from one sample of a study of T cells in Graves' hyperthyroidism and ophthalmopathy. In TCRdb, the multiplex PCR reads were re-called with MiXCR into one record per CDR3 protein. Of approximately 560,000 distinct CDR3 sequences in the sample, under 60% were seen once. The sample taken for sequencing was peripheral blood or thyroid tissue (not recorded which). These TCRs come from a woman between 18 and 29 years old with Graves' hyperthyroidism. CDR3s include the opening cysteine and the closing phenylalanine or tryptophan. A D gene is named only where the DNA matches it firmly. Clone size, where shown, is once, few, many, or a class for clones that have expanded.

V	length	J	D	size	CDR3	DNA
TRBV7-9	13	TRBJ2-5	-	once	CASSKQEGVTQYF	TGTGCCAGCAGCAAACAAGAGGGCGTGACCCAGTACTTC
TRBV9	14	TRBJ1-1	TRBD1	few	CASCPGTANTEAFF	TGTGCCAGCTGTCCCGGGACAGCGAACACTGAAGCTTTCTTT
TRBV25-1	13	TRBJ1-6	-	-	CASSLGHNSPLHF	TGTGCCAGCAGCCTGGGGCATAATTCACCCCTCCACTTT
TRBV29-1	15	TRBJ2-5	TRBD1	-	CSVATGTGGLETQYF	TGCAGCGTTGCGACCGGGACAGGGGGCCTTGAGACCCAGTACTTC
TRBV29-1	11	TRBJ2-1	-	-	CSDPQGHVQFF	TGCAGCGATCCACAGGGACATGTGCAGTTCTTC
TRBV9	13	TRBJ1-1	-	few	CASSVESNTEAFF	TGTGCCAGCAGCGTAGAGTCGAACACTGAAGCTTTCTTT
TRBV10-3	13	TRBJ1-1	-	many	CAISELGNTEAFF	TGTGCCATCAGTGAGTTAGGGAACACTGAAGCTTTCTTT
TRBV7-2	14	TRBJ1-2	-	many	CASSLSRTAYGYTF	TGTGCCAGCAGCTTAAGTCGGACAGCCTATGGCTACACCTTC
TRBV24-1	15	TRBJ1-5	-	few	CASSHDPGDNQPQHF	TGTGCCAGCAGTCATGACCCGGGGGACAATCAGCCCCAGCATTTT
TRBV7-7	12	TRBJ2-5	TRBD2	-	CAGSGVGETQYF	TGTGCTGGCAGCGGGGTGGGGGAGACCCAGTACTTC
TRBV10-3	12	TRBJ1-6	-	-	CARGQGKSPLHF	TGTGCTAGAGGGCAGGGAAAATCACCCCTCCACTTT
TRBV7-9	15	TRBJ2-7	-	-	CASSLIQGRVHEQYF	TGTGCCAGCAGCTTAATTCAGGGCAGGGTCCACGAGCAGTACTTC
TRBV29-1	15	TRBJ2-6	-	-	CSGGRRNTGANVLTF	TGCAGCGGCGGACGGAGGAACACTGGGGCCAACGTCCTGACTTTC
TRBV19	15	TRBJ1-5	-	few	CASSISTRGNQPQHF	TGTGCCAGTAGTATAAGCACTCGCGGCAATCAGCCCCAGCATTTT
TRBV24-1	15	TRBJ1-5	-	-	CATGGEPNSNQPQHF	TGTGCCACCGGCGGGGAGCCTAATAGCAATCAGCCCCAGCATTTT
TRBV15	14	TRBJ2-7	-	-	CATSSLGTGDEQYF	TGTGCCACCAGCAGCTTGGGGACTGGTGACGAGCAGTACTTC
TRBV20-1	14	TRBJ1-5	-	few	CSARTENSNQPQHF	TGCAGTGCTAGGACAGAGAATAGCAATCAGCCCCAGCATTTT
TRBV6-5	16	TRBJ2-7	-	-	CASSYSGAGGSYEQYF	TGTGCCAGCAGTTACTCAGGGGCGGGCGGCAGCTACGAGCAGTACTTC
TRBV25-1	14	TRBJ1-5	-	many	CASSDPGGNQPQHF	TGTGCCAGCAGTGATCCAGGGGGCAATCAGCCCCAGCATTTT
TRBV6-7	12	TRBJ1-2	-	-	CASSYSRWGYTF	TGTGCCAGCAGTTACTCGAGGTGGGGCTACACCTTC
TRBV2	17	TRBJ2-2	TRBD1	-	CASSADVGQGAVGELFF	TGTGCCAGCAGTGCCGACGTCGGGCAGGGGGCAGTTGGGGAGCTGTTTTTT
TRBV7-2	12	TRBJ1-6	-	many	CASSLTASPLHF	TGTGCCAGCAGCCTAACCGCTTCACCCCTCCACTTT
TRBV5-1	14	TRBJ2-5	-	few	CASSLLGGAETQYF	TGCGCCAGCAGCTTGTTGGGGGGCGCGGAGACCCAGTACTTC
TRBV5-1	16	TRBJ2-7	TRBD1	-	CASSPGTGVLTDTQYF	TGCGCCAGCAGTCCCGGGACAGGGGTCCTCACAGATACGCAGTACTTC
TRBV11-2	15	TRBJ2-2	-	once	CASSFGGLDTGELFF	TGTGCCAGCAGCTTCGGAGGGTTGGACACCGGGGAGCTGTTTTTT
TRBV4-1	16	TRBJ2-5	TRBD2	-	CASSQGRFAGEETQYF	TGCGCCAGCAGCCAGGGCAGGTTTGCGGGAGAAGAGACCCAGTACTTC
TRBV15	14	TRBJ2-1	-	-	CASRRSRGSYEQFF	TGTGCCAGCAGGAGGTCCCGGGGTTCCTACGAGCAGTTCTTC
TRBV12-3/TRBV12-4	15	TRBJ2-5	TRBD2	few	CASSPLAGRQETQYF	TGTGCCAGCAGCCCACTAGCGGGTAGACAAGAGACCCAGTACTTC
TRBV15	17	TRBJ2-6	-	-	CATSSNRATSGANVLTF	TGTGCCACCAGCAGCAACAGAGCGACCTCTGGGGCCAACGTCCTGACTTTC
TRBV6-4	16	TRBJ1-4	TRBD1	-	CASSDSDRVYLGKLFF	TGTGCCAGCAGCGACTCTGACAGGGTCTATCTTGGAAAACTGTTTTTT
TRBV24-1	12	TRBJ1-5	-	-	CARSGGNQPQHF	TGTGCTAGATCCGGGGGGAATCAGCCCCAGCATTTT
TRBV25-1	17	TRBJ2-7	TRBD1	few	CASSEYLGGRNNYEQYF	TGTGCCAGCAGTGAATATCTAGGGGGCAGGAACAACTACGAGCAGTACTTC
TRBV6-5	12	TRBJ1-4	-	-	CASSFNGEKLFF	TGTGCCAGCAGTTTCAATGGGGAAAAACTGTTTTTT
TRBV2	13	TRBJ2-5	-	-	CASKRQGQETQYF	TGTGCCAGCAAGAGGCAGGGTCAAGAGACCCAGTACTTC
TRBV11-2	14	TRBJ1-1	-	-	CASSYLSGSTEAFF	TGTGCCAGCAGCTACCTATCGGGAAGCACTGAAGCTTTCTTT
TRBV2	15	TRBJ1-6	TRBD1	-	CASSEGTGGSSPLHF	TGTGCCAGCAGTGAAGGGACAGGGGGCAGTTCACCCCTCCACTTT
TRBV7-9	15	TRBJ1-4	-	-	CASSRDGWSNEKLFF	TGTGCCAGCAGCCGCGACGGCTGGTCGAATGAAAAACTGTTTTTT
TRBV2	14	TRBJ2-7	TRBD1	-	CVSSRGPSRYEQYF	TGTGTCAGCAGCAGGGGGCCTTCACGCTACGAGCAGTACTTC
TRBV7-6	13	TRBJ2-7	-	few	CASSLLEKYEQYF	TGTGCCAGCAGCCTACTGGAGAAATACGAGCAGTACTTC
TRBV2	15	TRBJ1-1	TRBD1	-	CASRRRQGSNTEAFF	TGTGCCAGCAGGCGACGACAGGGTTCGAACACTGAAGCTTTCTTT
TRBV9	12	TRBJ1-2	-	few	CASSIGFYGYTF	TGTGCCAGTAGTATAGGGTTCTATGGCTACACCTTC
TRBV5-1	17	TRBJ2-5	-	-	CASSLALLTGVQETQYF	TGCGCCAGCAGCTTGGCCTTGCTGACGGGAGTTCAGGAGACCCAGTACTTC